This T cell receptor beta chain is from a study of T cells in Graves' hyperthyroidism and ophthalmopathy. Overall study context: Peripheral blood was acquired at first diagnosis, ahead of any therapy whatsoever.

Amplification targeted TCR beta CDR3 regions from RNA transcripts. Carried out on the TCR CDR3, a first-round RT-PCR used the HTBI primer set. TCRdb analysed the multiplex PCR reads with MiXCR anew, one entry per CDR3 protein. Found here are 550,000 to 800,000 distinct CDR3 sequences, about 15% of them singletons; the top ten hold roughly 8%. No progression to ophthalmopathy during 18 months of follow-up defined stable disease. Germline CDR1 GTSNPN, CDR2 SVGIG (reference sequence). V lost 4 bases, J lost 7 bases, and 32 bases lay in between. This CDR3 spans 19 amino acids. The sequencing input was blood. The receptor was derived from a young man with Graves' hyperthyroidism. The J gene is TRBJ2-1, the V gene TRBV30, with D perhaps assigned TRBD1 or TRBD2 (6 bases each). Written as DNA, the CDR3 is TGTGCCTGGACTAAAATCCAACACAGGGTAGCGGCCCAGGGGAATGAGCAGTTCTTC. It specifies CAWTKIQHRVAAQGNEQFF.